The 9 T cell receptor beta chains given below trace back to one sample, sequenced in a study of T cell repertoires in cytomegalovirus infection. Using its own MiXCR run on the reads, TCRdb lists one record per CDR3 protein. The sample holds 290,000 or so distinct CDR3 sequences, about 9.1% seen once. The sequenced sample was PBMCs. The origin of the receptors is a human donor in good health (CMV status not recorded). Some clones in this sample may be carry-over from other donors' samples.

The sample holds many counts of this clonotype. This chain connects TRBV12-3 or TRBV12-4 to TRBJ1-5; D is undetermined. Trimming stripped 3 bases from V and 4 bases from J, with 10 bases between. The CDR3 loop spans 14 amino acids. The CDR3 spells CASSLGQFNQPQHF. DNA for the CDR3: TGTGCCAGCAGTTTGGGCCAGTTTAATCAGCCCCAGCATTTT.

The genes are TRBV3-1 and TRBJ2-1; possible D gene TRBD1, 5 bases. Trimming took off 2 bases at V and 7 bases at J, with 18 bases between the two ends. From germline, CDR1 is LGHDT and CDR2 YNNKEL (reference sequence). The CDR3 runs to 16 residues. The CDR3 DNA reads as TGTGCCAGCAGCCAAACCGCAGGGTTCCGCCTTAATGAGCAGTTCTTC. This gives the protein CASSQTAGFRLNEQFF.

In its sample, this clonotype was seen a few times. V is TRBV20-1 and J is TRBJ1-1; tentative D call: TRBD1 (6 bases). V lost 6 bases and J 8 bases, leaving 22 bases between the germline ends. This CDR3 is 14 amino acids long. Germline V gene data show CDR1 as DFQATT and CDR2 as SNEGSKA (reference sequence). CDR3 residues: CSASLQGRVAEAFF. In nucleotides, the CDR3 is TGCAGTGCATCACTTCAGGGGAGGGTCGCGGAAGCTTTCTTT.

V and J are TRBV3-1 and TRBJ2-3; D unresolved. Per the germline V gene, CDR1 is LGHDT and CDR2 is YNNKEL (reference sequence). The CDR3 totals 17 residues. Between the trimmed V and J ends, which lost 0 bases and 0 bases, there was a span of 13 bases. The CDR3, as DNA: TGTGCCAGCAGCCAAGAGCTTTGGAGCGATAGCACAGATACGCAGTATTTT. Encoded protein: CASSQELWSDSTDTQYF.

This clonotype was recorded many times. The rearrangement uses TRBV19 and TRBJ2-3; D not resolved. Germline V gene data show CDR1 as LNHDA and CDR2 as SQIVND (reference sequence). This CDR3 spans 11 amino acids. V dropped 8 bases and J dropped 0 bases, with 3 bases sitting between them. CDR3 nucleotide sequence: TGTGCCAGTGGGAGCACAGATACGCAGTATTTT. It encodes CASGSTDTQYF.

This chain connects TRBV2 to TRBJ2-1, with D tentatively TRBD2 (5 bases). Germline assignment: CDR1 SNHLY and CDR2 FYNNEI. This CDR3 has 12 residues. V dropped 6 bases and J dropped 9 bases, with 12 bases sitting between them. The CDR3 DNA sequence: TGTGCCAGCAGGGTACTAGACGGTGAGCAGTTCTTC. It encodes CASRVLDGEQFF.

The V and J genes are TRBV29-1 and TRBJ2-7; TRBD2 matches 13 bases. Trimming took 6 bases from V and 3 from J; bases not matched to a gene: 5. The germline V gene encodes CDR1 SQVTM and CDR2 ANQGSEA. The CDR3 covers 14 residues. CDR3 nucleotides: TGCAGCGTATCGGGACTAGCGGGGAACTACGAGCAGTACTTC. Amino acids: CSVSGLAGNYEQYF.

This clonotype showed up many times. This rearrangement joins TRBV7-9 to TRBJ2-7, with D possibly matching TRBD1 (6 bases). Germline V gene data show CDR1 as SEHNR and CDR2 as FQNEAQ (reference sequence). The CDR3 is 15 residues long. The ends were cut back, 7 bases at V and 4 bases at J, with 20 bases in the middle. The CDR3 loop is CASIPEQGLFYEQYF. CDR3 DNA sequence: TGTGCCAGCATACCGGAACAGGGTTTGTTTTACGAGCAGTACTTC. Looking up the rest from reference TRBV7-9 and TRBJ2-7 gives the full variable domain: DTGVSQNPRHKITKRGQNVTFRCDPISEHNRLYWYRQTLGQGPEFLTYFQNEAQLEKSRLLSDRFSAERPKGSFSTLEIQRTEQGDSAMYLCASIPEQGLFYEQYFGPGTRLTVT.

This clonotype was counted many times. The genes are TRBV18 and TRBJ2-1; D is uncertain. The CDR3 extends over 14 amino acids. The V gene's germline CDR1 is KGHSH and CDR2 LQKENI. The germline V and J ends were trimmed by 6 bases and 0 bases, with 9 bases remaining between them. CDR3 residues: CASSSRSSYNEQFF. In nucleotides, the CDR3 is TGTGCCAGCTCTTCACGGAGCTCCTACAATGAGCAGTTCTTC.